The 10 T cell receptor beta chains listed next were all sequenced from one sample in a study of tumor-infiltrating lymphocytes in primary liver carcinoma. Production of TCR beta cDNA used around 0.45 ug total RNA together with a constant-region primer. ARM-PCR was slightly modified, and three nested multiplex PCR rounds with it gave rise to the TCR beta libraries. Both of the initial two PCR rounds ran for nine to ten cycles and employed TRBV1-TRBV30 forward primers alongside a C-beta reverse primer. One entry per CDR3 protein, called by TCRdb with MiXCR from the multiplex PCR reads. The table records hundreds of thousands of distinct CDR3 sequences, approximately 58% of them present only once. It was unsorted whole blood that yielded blood RNA, and germline DNA was also extracted. The specimen was peripheral blood. Receptors originate from a woman in her twenties or thirties with primary liver carcinoma and hepatitis B virus infection.

The V call is TRBV4-3, the J call TRBJ2-1, with D possibly called TRBD1 or TRBD2 (5 bases each). The germline CDR1 and CDR2 sequences are LGHNA and YSLEER. The CDR3 is made up of 13 amino acids. V was clipped by 6 bases and J by 7 bases, with 13 bases between them. Here the CDR3 reads CASRNLGVNEQFF. For the CDR3, the DNA is TGCGCCAGCAGGAACTTGGGGGTTAATGAGCAGTTCTTC.

Concerning this clonotype: At one boundary the junction diverges from the germline segment, which might be a read error. This rearrangement joins TRBV11-2 to TRBJ2-1; D gene unclear. The CDR3 is made up of 14 amino acids. The germline gives CDR1 SGHAT, CDR2 FQNNGV. The CDR3 loop is CASSLQTVYNEQFF. In DNA, the CDR3 is TGTGCTAGCAGCTTACAGACTGTCTACAATGAGCAGTTCTTC.

With regard to this clonotype: The conserved phenylalanine or tryptophan is not found at the CDR3 terminus, so this likely reflects a read error. This chain connects TRBV12-3 or TRBV12-4 to TRBJ1-4; D is ambiguous. The CDR3 contains 14 residues. With 5 bases removed from V and 13 bases from J, the gap between germline ends came to 20 bases. The CDR3 DNA reads TGTGCCAGCAGTCCCTCTTCACTGAACGACCGACTGTTTCTT. Amino acid sequence: CASSPSSLNDRLFL.

This clonotype was seen once. A single base separates this from a much larger clone, so it may be a read error. This sequence joins TRBV12-3 or TRBV12-4 and TRBJ2-5, with a tentative D call TRBD1 (6 bases). The CDR3 contains 15 residues. Trimming stripped 3 bases from V and 2 bases from J, with 13 bases between. CDR3 sequence reads: CASSFSGTLQETQYF. The CDR3 DNA reads TGTGCCAGCAGTTTCTCCGGGACACTACAAGAGACCCAGTACTTC.

On this clonotype itself: A junction end diverges from the germline sequence, so it may reflect a read error. The genes are TRBV6-2 or TRBV6-3 and TRBJ1-1; possibly TRBD1 for D (5 bases). The CDR3 is made up of 14 amino acids. CDR1 and CDR2 (germline): MNHEY, SVGEGT. The CDR3 sequence is CASSYLRVNTGAFF. The CDR3, as DNA: TGTGCCAGCAGTTACCTCAGGGTGAACACTGGAGCTTTCTTT.

This clonotype was seen a few times. Germline is not matched at one junction end, which may reflect a read error. The rearrangement joins TRBV7-9 to TRBJ1-4; weak D call: TRBD1 (5 bases). The CDR3 loop spans 13 amino acids. Germline V gene data show CDR1 as SEHNR and CDR2 as FQNEAQ (reference sequence). CDR3 amino acids: CSSGASGGEKLFF. CDR3 bases: TGTTCCAGCGGGGCCTCTGGAGGTGAAAAACTGTTTTTT.

Notes on this clonotype: One end of the junction does not line up with germline, which may come from a read error. The chain uses TRBV11-2 and TRBJ1-3; D not certain. Per the germline V gene, CDR1 is SGHAT and CDR2 is FQNNGV. This CDR3 region has 12 residues. CDR3 sequence (DNA): TGTACCAGCAGCTTCGTTGGAAACACCATATATTTT. This translates into CTSSFVGNTIYF.

Worth noting for this clonotype: A single base separates this from a much larger clone, so it may be a read error. The chain is built from TRBV6-5 and TRBJ2-1, with D possibly being TRBD1 (6 bases). The CDR3 has 14 residues. Germline values: CDR1 MNHEY, CDR2 SVGAGI. CDR3: CVSSYRTGLDEQFF. The CDR3 DNA is TGTGTCAGCAGTTATAGAACAGGGTTGGATGAGCAGTTCTTC.

Comments on this clonotype: This may be a read error, as it is one base from a much larger clone. The chain recombines TRBV4-2 with TRBJ2-1, with D tentatively TRBD2 (5 bases). Germline V gives CDR1 LGHNA, CDR2 YNFKEQ. This CDR3 comprises 15 residues. The CDR3 nucleotides are TGTGCCAGCAGCCAAGTAGGCGGGCACTACAATGAGCGGTTCTTC. Protein sequence: CASSQVGGHYNERFF.

Turning to this clonotype: Just one base apart from a much larger clone, this may be a read error. This chain connects TRBV29-1 to TRBJ2-7; no reliable D call. The CDR3 is 12 amino acids. CDR1 SQVTM and CDR2 ANQGSEA come from the germline V gene. This chain's CDR3 is CNVLVGSYEQYF. CDR3 in DNA: TGCAACGTTTTAGTTGGCTCCTACGAGCAGTACTTC.